These 29 T cell receptor beta chains share one sample of origin, sequenced in a study of T cells in Graves' hyperthyroidism and ophthalmopathy. RNA transcripts yielded amplified TCR beta CDR3 regions. Primed by the HTBI set, a first-round RT-PCR was run on the TCR CDR3. In TCRdb, the multiplex PCR reads were re-called with MiXCR into one record per CDR3 protein. The sample holds 600,000 or so distinct CDR3 sequences; just over 45% are singletons and the top ten take roughly 8.2%. The material sequenced was peripheral blood or thyroid tissue (not recorded which). The source is a woman younger than 30 with Graves' hyperthyroidism.

There are many counts of this clonotype. The CDR3 loop reads CASSSGTSGYEQYF. The CDR3 nucleotides are TGTGCCAGCAGCTCGGGGACTAGCGGCTACGAGCAGTACTTC. The chain carries TRBV7-9 and TRBJ2-7, with 11 positions matching TRBD2. The CDR3 runs 14 residues. V dropped 4 bases and J dropped 3; count of bases not matched to a gene: 2. The germline gives CDR1 SEHNR, CDR2 FQNEAQ (reference sequence).

V and J are TRBV12-3 or TRBV12-4 and TRBJ2-5; D is possibly TRBD1 or TRBD2 (5 bases each). CDR3 size: 15 residues. V was cut by 6 bases and J by 3 bases, with 17 bases left in between. The CDR3 protein is CASSQPGTGKETQYF. CDR3 nucleotide sequence: TGTGCCAGCAGCCAACCAGGGACGGGGAAAGAGACCCAGTACTTC.

The rearrangement links TRBV7-6 to TRBJ1-5, with TRBD1 matching 8 bases. The length of the CDR3 is 16 residues. After removal of 1 base from V and 6 bases from J, the junction contained 8 bases not matched to a gene. CDR1 and CDR2 from the germline V gene are SGHVS and FNYEAQ. CDR3 bases: TGTGCCAGCAGCTTAGGGGCGGCAGGGGGCGGTCAGCCCCAGCATTTT. Protein: CASSLGAAGGGQPQHF. Filled out from reference TRBV7-6 and TRBJ1-5, the complete variable domain reads GAGVSQSPRYKVTKRGQDVALRCDPISGHVSLYWYRQALGQGPEFLTYFNYEAQQDKSGLPNDRFSAERPEGSISTLTIQRTEQRDSAMYRCASSLGAAGGGQPQHFGDGTRLSIL.

J is TRBJ2-7 and V is TRBV29-1; D unclear. Trimming shortened V by 5 bases and J by 4 bases, and 21 bases separated the two germline ends. The CDR3 has 15 residues. The germline gives CDR1 SQVTM, CDR2 ANQGSEA. CDR3 nucleotides: TGCAGCGTTTCTTCCCGACCGGATCAAACATACGAGCAGTACTTC. As protein: CSVSSRPDQTYEQYF.

This clonotype turned up a few times. The chain links TRBV9 to TRBJ2-2; tentatively, D is TRBD2 (6 bases). Trimming cost V 5 bases and J 4 bases, with 9 bases left between them. This CDR3 has 13 amino acids. Germline values: CDR1 SGDLS, CDR2 YYNGEE. CDR3 amino acids: CASRLAATGELFF. CDR3 DNA: TGTGCCAGCAGACTAGCAGCCACCGGGGAGCTGTTTTTT.

This clonotype occurred many times. This chain connects TRBV15 to TRBJ1-1; TRBD1 is a possible D gene (6 bases). Between the trimmed V and J ends, which lost 3 bases and 0 bases, there was a span of 11 bases. This CDR3 is built from 15 residues. Germline CDR1 is LNHNV and CDR2 is YYDKDF (reference sequence). The CDR3 reads CATSRLGQLNTEAFF. CDR3 nucleotide sequence: TGTGCCACCAGCAGGTTGGGACAACTGAACACTGAAGCTTTCTTT.

For this clonotype: A much larger clonotype is one base distant, so this may be a read error. V usage is TRBV9 and J usage is TRBJ1-1; 10 bases are shared with TRBD1. V dropped 1 base and J dropped 3; count of bases not matched to a gene: 3. Per germline, CDR1 SGDLS and CDR2 YYNGEE. CDR3 length: 15 amino acids. The CDR3 loop is CASSVSGQGDTEAFF. In DNA form, the CDR3 reads TGTGCCAGCAGCGTATCCGGACAGGGGGACACTGAAGCTTTCTTT.

J is TRBJ2-5 and V is TRBV2; no clear D. The CDR3 is 15 residues long. Germline values: CDR1 SNHLY, CDR2 FYNNEI. The ends were cut back, 6 bases at V and 5 bases at J, with 19 bases in the middle. Here the CDR3 reads CASSPLTLTSETQYF. CDR3 in DNA: TGTGCCAGCAGCCCCCTAACTCTTACATCCGAGACCCAGTACTTC.

V and J are TRBV6-6 and TRBJ1-5, with a weak D call TRBD1 (5 bases). Germline-derived CDR1 and CDR2 are MNHNY and SVGAGI (reference sequence). V lost 8 bases and J lost 3, with 14 bases in between. There are 14 residues in the CDR3. CDR3 loop: CASHPGQLNQPQHF. The CDR3 DNA is TGTGCCAGCCACCCGGGGCAGCTCAATCAGCCCCAGCATTTT.

This clonotype was observed many times. This chain connects TRBV29-1 to TRBJ1-1; D remains unclear. The CDR3 covers 13 residues. V lost 0 bases, J lost 8 bases, and 13 bases lay in between. Germline loops: CDR1 SQVTM, CDR2 ANQGSEA. The CDR3 DNA follows: TGCAGCGTTGAAGATTACTGGGCAGGCGAAGCTTTCTTT. Translating it yields CSVEDYWAGEAFF.

This chain links TRBV25-1 with TRBJ1-6; possible D gene TRBD1, 5 bases. Germline V gene sequence: CDR1 MGHDK, CDR2 SYGVNS. V was trimmed by 5 bases and J by 9 bases, leaving 17 bases between them. The CDR3 runs 15 residues. The DNA for the CDR3 is TGTGCCAGCAGTTACTGGGGGACGCTGAGTTCACCCCTCCACTTT. Translating gives CASSYWGTLSSPLHF. The whole variable domain, remainder taken from reference TRBV25-1 and TRBJ1-6, is EADIYQTPRYLVIGTGKKITLECSQTMGHDKMYWYQQDPGMELHLIHYSYGVNSTEKGDLSSESTVSRIRTEHFPLTLESARPSHTSQYLCASSYWGTLSSPLHFGNGTRLTVT.

V and J are TRBV20-1 and TRBJ1-5; D unresolved. V was cut by 6 bases and J by 2 bases, with 14 bases left in between. The germline CDR1 and CDR2 sequences are DFQATT and SNEGSKA (reference sequence). The CDR3 consists of 14 residues. The CDR3 is CSARRSTGNQPQHF. The CDR3 DNA sequence: TGCAGTGCAAGAAGATCTACAGGCAATCAGCCCCAGCATTTT.

The rearrangement uses TRBV2 and TRBJ1-2; D is possibly TRBD1 (6 bases). V was pared by 0 bases and J by 0 bases, with 14 bases between. CDR1 is SNHLY, CDR2 FYNNEI, per germline. This CDR3 is built from 17 residues. The CDR3 DNA reads as TGTGCCAGCAGTGAAGCGGGGCTCGGGGGGCCTAACTATGGCTACACCTTC. It translates to CASSEAGLGGPNYGYTF.

The genes are TRBV29-1 and TRBJ2-7; 8 positions match TRBD2. CDR1 and CDR2 (germline): SQVTM, ANQGSEA. This CDR3 region has 13 residues. Trimming took 6 bases from V and 5 from J; bases not matched to a gene: 9. The CDR3 DNA sequence: TGCAGCGTAGGCGGAGCGGGAGTGAACGAGCAGTACTTC. It specifies CSVGGAGVNEQYF.

The chain couples TRBV7-9 to TRBJ2-6; 10 bases map to TRBD1. Germline V gene data show CDR1 as SEHNR and CDR2 as FQNEAQ (reference sequence). V gave up 0 bases and J gave up 2 bases; unmatched junction bases: 1. The CDR3 covers 17 residues. The CDR3 nucleotides read TGTGCCAGCAGCTTAGCGGACAGGGGGGCTGGGGCCAACGTCCTGACTTTC. Protein product: CASSLADRGAGANVLTF.

This clonotype was recorded many times. The chain carries TRBV25-1 and TRBJ1-2; maybe TRBD1 (5 bases). This CDR3 is 15 amino acids long. The V end lost 1 base, the J end lost 0 bases, and 9 bases lay between the germline ends. Germline CDR1 MGHDK, CDR2 SYGVNS. The CDR3 DNA is TGTGCCAGCAGTGAATTTGGAGGGGCTAACTATGGCTACACCTTC. Encoded protein: CASSEFGGANYGYTF.

This clonotype was recorded at least ten times. The chain employs TRBV7-3 and TRBJ1-2; the match to TRBD1 covers 7 bases. Germline trimming cut 2 bases from V and 6 bases from J; bases unmatched to any gene: 3. Germline values: CDR1 SGHTA, CDR2 FQGTGA. The CDR3 runs 13 residues. This chain's CDR3 is CASSLGQGDGYTF. In nucleotides, the CDR3 is TGTGCCAGCAGCTTAGGGCAGGGGGATGGCTACACCTTC.

This sequence joins TRBV15 and TRBJ1-2, with D possibly TRBD1 on 5 matching bases. Germline lookup yields CDR1 LNHNV and CDR2 YYDKDF (reference sequence). V lost 3 bases, J lost 2 bases, and 10 bases lay in between. The CDR3 runs to 14 residues. The CDR3: CATSSYGGNYGYTF. CDR3 DNA: TGTGCCACCAGCAGTTACGGGGGGAACTATGGCTACACCTTC.

The chain couples TRBV9 to TRBJ2-3; D unresolved. CDR3 length equals 13 residues. V was cut by 0 bases and J by 4 bases, with 6 bases left in between. CDR1 and CDR2 from the germline V gene are SGDLS and YYNGEE. CDR3 residues: CASSVDWADTQYF. As DNA, the CDR3 is TGTGCCAGCAGCGTAGACTGGGCAGATACGCAGTATTTT.

This clonotype was observed at least ten times. The chain links TRBV24-1 to TRBJ1-4; D is possibly TRBD1 (5 bases). From germline, CDR1 is KGHDR and CDR2 SFDVKD. The CDR3 is 16 amino acids. V lost 5 bases and J 0 bases, leaving 12 bases between the germline ends. As DNA, the CDR3 is TGTGCCACCAGTGGCGCCGACAGTGCAACTAATGAAAAACTGTTTTTT. Its translation: CATSGADSATNEKLFF.

In its sample, this clonotype was seen many times. The CDR3, as DNA: TGTGCCAGCAGCTTAGGGGCTGCGGCGGGGTTGGAGACCCAGTACTTC. Protein: CASSLGAAAGLETQYF. The chain combines TRBV7-3 with TRBJ2-5; a weak D match, TRBD2 (6 bases). Germline CDR1 is SGHTA and CDR2 is FQGTGA. Deletions cut 2 bases from V and 5 bases from J, with 18 bases between. The CDR3 spans 16 residues.

A word on this clonotype: The CDR3 does not end in the conserved phenylalanine or tryptophan, so this is likely a read error. The V call is TRBV7-9, the J call TRBJ1-1; D gene unclear. With 1 base removed from V and 2 bases from J, the gap between germline ends came to 8 bases. Looked up from germline, CDR1 is SEHNR and CDR2 is FQNEAQ (reference sequence). The CDR3 is 14 residues long. The CDR3 region has the DNA TGTGCCAGCAGCTTAGACAGTGCCAACACTGAAGCTTTCCTT. Its protein is CASSLDSANTEAFL.

V is TRBV25-1 and J is TRBJ1-4; D gene unclear. V was shortened by 4 bases and J by 8 bases, with 14 bases between the two germline ends. The CDR3 covers 14 residues. Germline V gene lookup returns CDR1 MGHDK and CDR2 SYGVNS. The CDR3 DNA reads TGTGCCAGCAGTGCTAGAGGACGGGAAGAAAAACTGTTTTTT. As protein: CASSARGREEKLFF.

This clonotype was recorded at least ten times. The rearrangement joins TRBV29-1 to TRBJ2-7; TRBD1 matches at 7 bases. CDR3 length: 12 residues. V gave up 4 bases and J gave up 6 bases; unmatched junction bases: 6. CDR1 is SQVTM and CDR2 is ANQGSEA in the germline V gene. CDR3 bases: TGCAGCGTTGGACAGGGAGCCGCCGAGCAGTACTTC. Encoded protein: CSVGQGAAEQYF.

The V call is TRBV25-1, the J call TRBJ1-1, with D uncertain. The germline V gene has CDR1 MGHDK and CDR2 SYGVNS. V was shortened by 6 bases and J by 1 base, with 9 bases between the two germline ends. This CDR3 has 13 residues. The CDR3, as DNA: TGTGCCAGCAGGATCCGCTCGAACACTGAAGCTTTCTTT. Encoded protein: CASRIRSNTEAFF.

V and J are TRBV29-1 and TRBJ2-7; possible D gene TRBD1, 6 bases. The CDR3 spans 14 residues. The V gene's germline CDR1 is SQVTM and CDR2 ANQGSEA. Between the trimmed V and J ends, which lost 1 base and 0 bases, there was a span of 10 bases. The CDR3 loop is CSVEGTANSYEQYF. For the CDR3, the DNA is TGCAGCGTTGAAGGGACAGCAAACTCCTACGAGCAGTACTTC.

There are many counts of this clonotype. The chain has TRBV7-9 and TRBJ2-7; no clear D. Germline CDR1 is SEHNR and CDR2 is FQNEAQ (reference sequence). The length of the CDR3 is 13 residues. V lost 2 bases to trimming and J lost 2 bases, with 7 bases between them. The DNA for the CDR3 is TGTGCCAGCAGCTTACATCAGGCCTACGAGCAGTACTTC. Translated: CASSLHQAYEQYF.

In its sample, this clonotype was seen many times. CDR3 DNA: TGTGCCACCCGACACCTGACTGGGGCCAACGTCCTGACTTTC. As protein: CATRHLTGANVLTF. The chain carries TRBV15 and TRBJ2-6; D call uncertain. Germline V gene lookup returns CDR1 LNHNV and CDR2 YYDKDF (reference sequence). The CDR3 is 14 amino acids. V was pared by 8 bases and J by 2 bases, with 10 bases between.

The CDR3 DNA reads as TGTGCCAGCAGCTGGACGGGGCGGTCGAGGGCTGAAGCTTTCTTT. This gives the protein CASSWTGRSRAEAFF. J is TRBJ1-1 and V is TRBV2; D possibly corresponds to TRBD1 (5 bases). The germline CDR1 and CDR2 sequences are SNHLY and FYNNEI. V lost 6 bases, J lost 6 bases, and 20 bases lay in between. This CDR3 is 15 amino acids long.